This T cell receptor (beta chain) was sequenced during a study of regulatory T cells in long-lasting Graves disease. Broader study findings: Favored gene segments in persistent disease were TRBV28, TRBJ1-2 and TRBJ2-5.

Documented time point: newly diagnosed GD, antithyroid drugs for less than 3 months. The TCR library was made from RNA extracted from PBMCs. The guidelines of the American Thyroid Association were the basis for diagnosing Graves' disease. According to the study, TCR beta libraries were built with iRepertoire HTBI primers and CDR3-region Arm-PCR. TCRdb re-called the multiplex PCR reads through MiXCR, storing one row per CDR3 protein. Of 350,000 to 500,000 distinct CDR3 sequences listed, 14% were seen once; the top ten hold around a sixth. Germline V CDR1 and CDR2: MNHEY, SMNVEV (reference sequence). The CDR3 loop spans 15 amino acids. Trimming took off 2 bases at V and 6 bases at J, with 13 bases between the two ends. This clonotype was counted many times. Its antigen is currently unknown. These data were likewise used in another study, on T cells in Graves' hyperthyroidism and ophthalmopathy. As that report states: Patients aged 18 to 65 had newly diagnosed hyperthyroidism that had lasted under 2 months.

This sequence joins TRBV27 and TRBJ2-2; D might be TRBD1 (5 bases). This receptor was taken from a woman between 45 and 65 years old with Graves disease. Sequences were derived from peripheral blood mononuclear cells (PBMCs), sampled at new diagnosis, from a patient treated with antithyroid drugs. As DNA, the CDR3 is TGTGCCAGCAGTTTACGGCCAGGGTATGCCGGGGAGCTGTTTTTT. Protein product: CASSLRPGYAGELFF.